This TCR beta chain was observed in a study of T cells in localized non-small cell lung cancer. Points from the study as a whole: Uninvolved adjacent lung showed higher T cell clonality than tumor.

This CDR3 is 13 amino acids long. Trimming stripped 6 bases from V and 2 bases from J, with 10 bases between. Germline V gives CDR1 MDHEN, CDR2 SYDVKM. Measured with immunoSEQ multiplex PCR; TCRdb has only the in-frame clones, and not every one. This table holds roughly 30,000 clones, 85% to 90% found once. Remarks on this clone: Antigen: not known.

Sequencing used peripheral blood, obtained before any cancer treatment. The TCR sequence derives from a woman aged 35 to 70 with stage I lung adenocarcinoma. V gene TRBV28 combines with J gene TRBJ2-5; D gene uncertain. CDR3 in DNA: TGTGCCAGCAGCCAGACACTACAAGAGACCCAGTACTTC. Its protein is CASSQTLQETQYF.